There are many counts of the clone carrying this T cell receptor (beta chain). Its target is unknown. Germline V lookup: CDR1 SGDLS, CDR2 YYNGEE. Trimming cost V 0 bases and J 6 bases; bases outside gene matches: 6. The CDR3 is made up of 15 amino acids. The sample originates from a study of read filtering for tumor transcriptome and immune sequencing. As for the study in general: Revised staging placed roughly 8 patients in R-ISS I, 15 to 20 in II, more than five in III. Per sample, TCR-region reads ranged about 3.5 to 11 million by IR-seq, roughly 85 to 1273 by RNA-seq.

The library was built from roughly 400 ng RNA with molecular barcoded adaptors for alpha/delta and beta/gamma chains. One entry per CDR3 protein results from TCRdb running MiXCR on the reads. The data show 100,000 to 150,000 distinct CDR3 sequences, about 12% seen once. Study observations and caveats: This fraction held mixed bone marrow immune cells after CD138-negative sorting.

V usage is TRBV9 and J usage is TRBJ2-7; 10 nucleotides line up with TRBD2. Sequencing was done on a sample of a population of CD138-negative cells sorted from bone marrow. This TCR was recovered from a donor aged 40 or older with multiple myeloma. CDR3 DNA: TGTGCCAGCAGCGTAGATACTAGCGGGACGGGCGAGCAGTACTTC. Its protein is CASSVDTSGTGEQYF.